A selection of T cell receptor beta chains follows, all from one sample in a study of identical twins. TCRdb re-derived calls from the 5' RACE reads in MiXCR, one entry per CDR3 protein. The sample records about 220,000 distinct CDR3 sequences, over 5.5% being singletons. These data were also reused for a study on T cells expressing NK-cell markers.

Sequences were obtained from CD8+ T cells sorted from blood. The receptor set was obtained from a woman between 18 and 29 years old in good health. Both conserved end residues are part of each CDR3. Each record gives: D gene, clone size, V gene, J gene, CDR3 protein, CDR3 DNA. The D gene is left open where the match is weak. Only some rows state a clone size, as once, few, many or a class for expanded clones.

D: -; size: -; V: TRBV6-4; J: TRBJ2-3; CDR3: CASSERGGPFTDTQYF; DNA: TGTGCCAGCAGTGAACGAGGGGGGCCGTTCACAGATACGCAGTATTTT
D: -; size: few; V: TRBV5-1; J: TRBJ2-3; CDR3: CASSSTPTDTQYF; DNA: TGCGCCAGCAGCTCCACGCCCACAGATACGCAGTATTTT
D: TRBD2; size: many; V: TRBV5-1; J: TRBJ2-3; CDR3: CASSWEAGGRRDTQYF; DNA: TGCGCCAGCAGCTGGGAAGCGGGAGGGAGGCGAGATACGCAGTATTTT
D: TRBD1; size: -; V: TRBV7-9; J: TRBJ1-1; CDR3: CASSPSWDRARTEAFF; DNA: TGTGCCAGCAGCCCCAGCTGGGACAGGGCTAGGACTGAAGCTTTCTTT
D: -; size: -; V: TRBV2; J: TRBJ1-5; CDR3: CASRRQGRSNQPQHF; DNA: TGTGCCAGCCGCCGGCAGGGAAGGAGCAATCAGCCCCAGCATTTT
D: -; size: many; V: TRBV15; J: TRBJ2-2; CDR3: CATSYLGGTGTGELFF; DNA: TGTGCCACCAGCTACCTTGGAGGCACGGGGACCGGGGAGCTGTTTTTT
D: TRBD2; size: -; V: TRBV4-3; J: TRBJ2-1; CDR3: CASSQDGRGSGGQQFF; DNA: TGCGCCAGCAGCCAAGATGGGAGGGGTAGCGGGGGGCAACAGTTCTTC
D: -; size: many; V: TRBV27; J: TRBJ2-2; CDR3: CASSLYGGAGELFF; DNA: TGTGCCAGCAGTTTATACGGAGGGGCCGGGGAGCTGTTTTTT
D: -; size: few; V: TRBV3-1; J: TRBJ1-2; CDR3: CASSPDSKIGRSYTF; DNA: TGTGCCAGCAGCCCGGACAGCAAAATTGGCCGGAGCTACACCTTC
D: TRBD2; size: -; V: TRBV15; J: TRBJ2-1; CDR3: CATSRGRASGYTQVWNEQFF; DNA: TGTGCCACCAGCAGAGGGAGAGCTAGCGGGTATACTCAAGTTTGGAATGAGCAGTTCTTC
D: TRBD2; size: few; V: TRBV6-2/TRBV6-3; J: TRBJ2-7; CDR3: CASSAGGSYEQYF; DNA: TGTGCCAGCTCTGCGGGGGGAAGCTACGAGCAGTACTTC
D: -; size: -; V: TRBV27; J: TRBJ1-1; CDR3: CASSTAGEAFF; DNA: TGTGCCAGCTCGACGGCGGGTGAAGCTTTCTTT
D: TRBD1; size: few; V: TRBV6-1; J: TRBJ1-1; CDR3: CASSPWDSRGNTEAFF; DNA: TGTGCCAGCAGTCCCTGGGACAGTCGGGGGAACACTGAAGCTTTCTTT
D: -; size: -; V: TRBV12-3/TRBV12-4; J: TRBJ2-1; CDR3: CASSLLRPDSRKYNEQFF; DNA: TGTGCCAGCAGTTTATTGCGCCCGGACTCAAGGAAGTACAATGAGCAGTTCTTC
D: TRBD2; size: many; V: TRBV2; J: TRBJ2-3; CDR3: CASSPGLAGGHTDTQYF; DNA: TGTGCCAGCAGCCCTGGACTAGCGGGAGGACACACAGATACGCAGTATTTT
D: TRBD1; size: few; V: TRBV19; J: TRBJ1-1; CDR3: CASSINRGTEAFF; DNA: TGTGCCAGTAGTATTAACAGGGGCACTGAAGCTTTCTTT
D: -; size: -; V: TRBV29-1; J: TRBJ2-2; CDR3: CSAGAVEELFF; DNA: TGCAGCGCCGGGGCGGTCGAGGAGCTGTTTTTT
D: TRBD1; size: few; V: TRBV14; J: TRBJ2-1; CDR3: CASSQSGQGDEQFF; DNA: TGTGCCAGCAGCCAATCGGGACAGGGGGATGAGCAGTTCTTC
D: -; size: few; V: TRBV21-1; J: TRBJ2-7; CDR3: CAAKHSSYEQYF; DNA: TGTGCCGCGAAACATTCCTCCTACGAGCAGTACTTC
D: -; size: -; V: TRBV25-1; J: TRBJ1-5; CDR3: CAPNGGGIQPQHF; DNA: TGTGCCCCCAACGGGGGGGGTATTCAGCCCCAGCATTTT
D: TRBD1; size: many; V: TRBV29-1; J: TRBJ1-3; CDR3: CSVVLRDSGEERYGNTIYF; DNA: TGCAGCGTTGTGCTCCGGGACAGTGGTGAAGAACGTTATGGAAACACCATATATTTT
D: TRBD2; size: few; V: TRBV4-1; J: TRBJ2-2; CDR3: CASSQVWTSGSGDGELFF; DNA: TGCGCCAGCAGCCAAGTTTGGACTAGCGGGAGTGGGGACGGGGAGCTGTTTTTT
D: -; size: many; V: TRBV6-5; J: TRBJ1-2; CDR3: CASSYGVGGNYGYTF; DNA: TGTGCCAGCAGTTATGGGGTAGGAGGAAACTATGGCTACACCTTC
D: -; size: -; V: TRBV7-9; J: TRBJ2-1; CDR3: CASSADLGSGNEQFF; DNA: TGTGCCAGCAGCGCTGACTTGGGAAGCGGCAATGAGCAGTTCTTC
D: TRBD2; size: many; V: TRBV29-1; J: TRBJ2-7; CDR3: CSVIPSGGYEQYF; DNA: TGCAGCGTCATTCCTAGCGGGGGTTACGAGCAGTACTTC
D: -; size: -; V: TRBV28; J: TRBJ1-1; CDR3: CASSLFGRGRNTEAFF; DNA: TGTGCCAGCAGTTTATTTGGCCGGGGGAGGAACACTGAAGCTTTCTTT
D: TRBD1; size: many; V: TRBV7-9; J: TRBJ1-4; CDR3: CASSFGTVNEKLFF; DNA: TGTGCCAGCAGCTTTGGGACAGTAAATGAAAAACTGTTTTTT
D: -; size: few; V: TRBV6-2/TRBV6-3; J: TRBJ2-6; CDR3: CACWGSGANVLTF; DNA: TGTGCCTGTTGGGGCTCTGGGGCCAACGTCCTGACTTTC
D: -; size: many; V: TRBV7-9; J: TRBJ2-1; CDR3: CASSWASSYNEQFF; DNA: TGTGCCAGCAGTTGGGCTAGCTCCTACAATGAGCAGTTCTTC